The clone carrying this TCR beta chain came up once. The germline V gene encodes CDR1 SGHTA and CDR2 FQGTGA. Trimming stripped 5 bases from V and 2 bases from J, with 14 bases between. The CDR3 sequence is 15 residues long. The sample originates from a study of blood T cell repertoires in COVID-19. The overall study: COVID-19 samples, acute and convalescent, were from the United States, Italy and Spain.

In the authors' methods: Amplification with reference gene primers provided the estimates of nucleated cell counts. Generated by immunoSEQ multiplex PCR, the TCRdb table keeps only in-frame clones and is missing some. V and J calls and clone size are given by that table; D and trimming were obtained from the DNA. The sample has about 130,000 clones; approximately 83% are singletons. The rearrangement links TRBV7-3 to TRBJ2-3; perhaps TRBD1 as D (6 bases). The sample comprised peripheral blood. The source of this sequence is a woman older than 75 with acute or convalescent COVID-19. For the CDR3, the DNA is TGTGCCAGCAGCCGATCAGGGGCTTCCACAGATACGCAGTATTTT. This sequence encodes CASSRSGASTDTQYF.